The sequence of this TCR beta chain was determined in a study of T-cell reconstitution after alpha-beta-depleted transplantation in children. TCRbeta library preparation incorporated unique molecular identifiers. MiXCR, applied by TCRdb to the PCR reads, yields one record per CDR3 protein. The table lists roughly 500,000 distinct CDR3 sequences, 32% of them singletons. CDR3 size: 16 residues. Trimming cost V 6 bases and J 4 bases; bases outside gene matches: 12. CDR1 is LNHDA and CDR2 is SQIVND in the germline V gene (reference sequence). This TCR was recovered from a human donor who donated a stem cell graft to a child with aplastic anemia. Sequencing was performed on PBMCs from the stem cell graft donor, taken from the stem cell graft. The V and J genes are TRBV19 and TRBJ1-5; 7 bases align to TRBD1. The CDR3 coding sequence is TGTGCCAGTAGACCCGAAACAGGGGCCGGGAATCAGCCCCAGCATTTT. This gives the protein CASRPETGAGNQPQHF. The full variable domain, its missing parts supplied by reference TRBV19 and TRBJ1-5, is DGGITQSPKYLFRKEGQNVTLSCEQNLNHDAMYWYRQDPGQGLRLIYYSQIVNDFQKGDIAEGYSVSREKKESFPLTVTSAQKNPTAFYLCASRPETGAGNQPQHFGDGTRLSIL.